Below are 25 T cell receptor beta chains sequenced from a single sample in a study of T cells in Graves' hyperthyroidism and ophthalmopathy. Amplification yielded TCR beta CDR3 regions, with RNA transcripts as the source. First-round RT-PCR targeting the TCR CDR3 was performed with the HTBI primer set. Each CDR3 protein is one row after TCRdb ran MiXCR on the multiplex PCR reads. The profile shows roughly 700,000 distinct CDR3 sequences, about 35% of them singletons. The sequencing input was blood. The receptors here all came from a woman between 40 and 50 years old with Graves' hyperthyroidism.

As concerns this clonotype: Possible read error: a much larger clone is one base away. The chain combines TRBV12-3 or TRBV12-4 with TRBJ1-3, with a possible D match to TRBD1 (5 bases). The CDR3 is 13 residues long. CDR3 protein: CASRPGRRNTTYF. The CDR3 DNA is TGTGCCAGCAGGCCGGGACGGCGAAACACCACATATTTT.

Many counts were recorded for this clonotype. The chain carries TRBV7-8 and TRBJ1-5; no clear D gene. This CDR3 has 15 residues. The V gene lost 1 base and the J gene lost 0 bases, with 7 bases spanning the gap. In germline, CDR1 is SGHVS, CDR2 FQNEAQ. The CDR3 DNA is TGTGCCAGCAGCTTAGAAGGGCTTAGCAATCAGCCCCAGCATTTT. Translation: CASSLEGLSNQPQHF. Using reference TRBV7-8 and TRBJ1-5 for the parts outside the CDR3, the full variable domain is GAGVSQSPRYKVAKRGQDVALRCDPISGHVSLFWYQQALGQGPEFLTYFQNEAQLDKSGLPSDRFFAERPEGSVSTLKIQRTQQEDSAVYLCASSLEGLSNQPQHFGDGTRLSIL.

This clonotype was seen a few times. This chain joins TRBV19 and TRBJ1-1, with D tentatively TRBD1 (6 bases). The CDR3 has 17 amino acids. V lost 10 bases, J lost 0 bases, and 24 bases lay in between. The V gene's germline CDR1 is LNHDA and CDR2 SQIVND (reference sequence). CDR3 coding DNA: TGTGCCACGCTGGGGGCCGGGAAAACGAATATGAACACTGAAGCTTTCTTT. It specifies CATLGAGKTNMNTEAFF.

This clonotype was seen once. This rearrangement joins TRBV6-2 or TRBV6-3 to TRBJ2-7; D may be TRBD1 (6 bases). CDR1 MNHEY and CDR2 SVGEGT come from the germline V gene. Trimming stripped 6 bases from V and 2 bases from J, with 14 bases between. The CDR3 totals 14 residues. The CDR3, as DNA: TGTGCCAGCAGAGGGTCCGGACAGCCCTACGAGCAGTACTTC. It yields the protein CASRGSGQPYEQYF.

The V gene is TRBV7-3, the J gene TRBJ2-7; D may correspond to TRBD1 or TRBD2 (5 bases each). V was cut by 5 bases and J by 12 bases, with 14 bases left in between. The CDR3 length is 11 residues. The germline V gene encodes CDR1 SGHTA and CDR2 FQGTGA. The CDR3 DNA reads as TGTGCCAGCAGCCACCGGGACCGCACGTACTTC. This gives the protein CASSHRDRTYF.

The V gene is TRBV7-2, the J gene TRBJ1-4; D is unresolved. In germline, CDR1 is SGHTA, CDR2 FQGNSA. The V gene lost 5 bases and the J gene lost 3 bases, with 22 bases spanning the gap. CDR3 length: 18 residues. The CDR3 sequence is CASSPSFRHLSPNEKLFF. The CDR3, as DNA: TGTGCCAGCAGCCCGTCCTTTAGACATTTGAGCCCTAATGAAAAACTGTTTTTT.

This chain links TRBV19 with TRBJ1-5; D ambiguous. Trimming removed 6 bases from V and 0 bases from J, with 9 bases in between. Germline CDR1 reads LNHDA; CDR2 reads SQIVND (reference sequence). The CDR3 totals 14 residues. CDR3 nucleotide sequence: TGTGCCAGTAGCCCGAGGTATAGCAATCAGCCCCAGCATTTT. Translating it yields CASSPRYSNQPQHF.

This chain uses TRBV2 with TRBJ2-7; 11 bases fit TRBD2. Germline V lookup: CDR1 SNHLY, CDR2 FYNNEI. CDR3 length equals 15 residues. The junction had 8 bases not matched to a gene; V was cut back by 8 bases and J by 2 bases. The CDR3 loop reads CASSAGLAETYEQYF. The DNA for the CDR3 is TGTGCCAGCTCCGCGGGACTAGCGGAGACCTACGAGCAGTACTTC.

The table lists this clonotype with many counts. This chain uses TRBV4-2 with TRBJ2-2; D is unclear. There are 12 residues in the CDR3. Germline CDR1 LGHNA, CDR2 YNFKEQ. Trimming removed 4 bases at V and 6 bases at J, with 6 bases between. The CDR3 is CASSLHAGELFF. Written as DNA, the CDR3 is TGTGCCAGCAGCCTCCACGCCGGGGAGCTGTTTTTT.

There are many counts of this clonotype. The rearrangement uses TRBV7-8 and TRBJ1-1, with D possibly TRBD1 on 5 matching bases. Per the germline V gene, CDR1 is SGHVS and CDR2 is FQNEAQ. Trimming pared 4 bases from V and 4 bases from J, leaving 13 bases between. This CDR3 spans 14 amino acids. CDR3 nucleotide sequence: TGTGCCAGCAGCTGGGACCGGGTCTTCACTGAAGCTTTCTTT. Translated, it gives CASSWDRVFTEAFF.

This clonotype was observed a few times. The chain couples TRBV11-2 to TRBJ1-6, with D perhaps matching TRBD1 (5 bases). The CDR3 runs 17 residues. Trimming pared 4 bases from V and 7 bases from J, leaving 20 bases between. CDR1 is SGHAT, CDR2 FQNNGV, per germline. The CDR3 DNA follows: TGTGCCAGCAGCTCCTCCCCCAGGGAGTATAGCAATTCACCCCTCCACTTT. It encodes CASSSSPREYSNSPLHF.

This chain joins TRBV15 and TRBJ2-7, with 8 positions matching TRBD2. With the DNA end fitting TRBJ2-1 better, the J assignment may be wrong. The germline V gene has CDR1 LNHNV and CDR2 YYDKDF (reference sequence). The CDR3 extends over 15 amino acids. The CDR3 nucleotides are TGTGCCACCAGCAGACTAGGCGGACTAGCCAATGAGCAGTTCTTC. Residues: CATSRLGGLANEQFF.

The chain carries TRBV12-3 or TRBV12-4 and TRBJ2-7; D remains unclear. Trimming removed 5 bases at V and 4 bases at J, with 15 bases between. The CDR3 totals 14 residues. CDR3 amino acids: CASSVAYSPYEQYF. CDR3 nucleotide sequence: TGTGCCAGCAGTGTGGCTTATTCCCCATACGAGCAGTACTTC.

The chain carries TRBV28 and TRBJ2-7; 7 positions match TRBD1. The length of the CDR3 is 13 residues. The germline V gene has CDR1 MDHEN and CDR2 SYDVKM. With V trimmed by 6 bases and J by 2 bases, 4 bases remained unmatched. DNA for the CDR3: TGTGCCAGCAGGTCGGGACAGACCTACGAGCAGTACTTC. This translates into CASRSGQTYEQYF.

This clonotype was counted at least ten times. V gene TRBV27 combines with J gene TRBJ1-5, with D tentatively TRBD1 (5 bases). CDR1 and CDR2 (germline): MNHEY, SMNVEV (reference sequence). V lost 6 bases to trimming and J lost 5 bases, with 8 bases between them. The CDR3 runs 12 residues. The CDR3 spells CASSFRDQPQHF. In DNA, the CDR3 is TGTGCCAGCAGCTTCAGGGATCAGCCCCAGCATTTT.

This chain links TRBV6-6 with TRBJ1-1; possibly TRBD1 for D (5 bases). The germline V gene encodes CDR1 MNHNY and CDR2 SVGAGI (reference sequence). V was clipped by 2 bases and J by 5 bases, with 18 bases between them. This CDR3 contains 16 residues. CDR3 coding DNA: TGTGCCAGCAGTTACGGAGACAGCCCCGCAGAAACTGAAGCTTTCTTT. It encodes CASSYGDSPAETEAFF.

This clonotype has ten or more counts. This chain joins TRBV7-8 and TRBJ1-6, with D maybe TRBD1 (5 bases). The germline V gene encodes CDR1 SGHVS and CDR2 FQNEAQ. Trimming removed 2 bases at V and 7 bases at J, with 15 bases between. The CDR3 runs to 16 residues. In nucleotides, the CDR3 is TGTGCCAGCAGCTTAAGGGGTGAGGTTTTAAATTCACCCCTCCACTTT. Translating it yields CASSLRGEVLNSPLHF.

This clonotype showed up just a few times. V usage is TRBV5-5 and J usage is TRBJ2-5, with D unresolved. CDR1 is SGHKS and CDR2 is YYEKEE in the germline V gene (reference sequence). The CDR3 runs 15 residues. V was trimmed by 0 bases and J by 5 bases, leaving 14 bases between them. CDR3 sequence (DNA): TGTGCCAGCAGCTTGGTCCCCCTCCCGTGGGAGACCCAGTACTTC. Protein product: CASSLVPLPWETQYF.

The rearrangement uses TRBV25-1 and TRBJ1-2; no reliable D call. Trimming cost V 8 bases and J 9 bases, with 7 bases left between them. CDR3 length: 9 amino acids. The germline V gene has CDR1 MGHDK and CDR2 SYGVNS. The CDR3 sequence: CASLSSYTF. The CDR3 DNA reads as TGTGCCAGCCTCAGCAGCTACACCTTC.

This clonotype has at least ten counts. The rearrangement uses TRBV2 and TRBJ2-7; 7 bases are shared with TRBD2. V was clipped by 4 bases and J by 0 bases; unmatched bases: 6. Germline CDR1 is SNHLY and CDR2 is FYNNEI. The CDR3 is 15 amino acids. The CDR3 is CASSARLAASYEQYF. CDR3 coding DNA: TGTGCCAGCAGTGCAAGACTAGCAGCCTCCTACGAGCAGTACTTC.

The sample holds a few counts of this clonotype. This chain uses TRBV7-2 with TRBJ1-4, with TRBD1 identical over 9 bases. This CDR3 spans 15 amino acids. From germline, CDR1 is SGHTA and CDR2 FQGNSA. The V segment lost 2 bases and the J segment 13 bases; nucleotides outside the gene matches: 11. This chain's CDR3 is CASSLRTGDRDRLFF. In DNA form, the CDR3 reads TGTGCCAGCAGCTTAAGGACAGGGGACCGGGATCGACTGTTTTTT.

About this clonotype: A read error may explain this, as a much larger clone is one base away. The chain couples TRBV10-3 to TRBJ1-6, with D maybe TRBD1 (5 bases). Germline CDR1 is ENHRY and CDR2 is SYGVKD. This CDR3 spans 16 amino acids. CDR3 region: CASSRPPGAGNSPLHF. The CDR3 DNA sequence: TGTGCCAGCAGTCGACCCCCCGGGGCAGGGAATTCACCCCTCCACTTT.

V usage is TRBV20-1 and J usage is TRBJ2-5, with TRBD2 as a possible D gene (6 bases). The germline V and J ends were trimmed by 3 bases and 3 bases, with 14 bases remaining between them. Germline CDR1 DFQATT, CDR2 SNEGSKA (reference sequence). CDR3 length equals 14 residues. CDR3 sequence reads: CSARPAAGKETQYF. The CDR3, as DNA: TGCAGTGCTAGGCCGGCGGCGGGGAAAGAGACCCAGTACTTC.

About this clonotype: A much larger clone differs by one base, so this may be a read error. Here the CDR3 reads CVSSSGGPRGETQYF. Written as DNA, the CDR3 is TGTGTCAGCAGTTCAGGGGGCCCAAGGGGAGAGACCCAGTACTTC. The chain uses TRBV7-9 and TRBJ2-5; TRBD1 aligns across 8 bases. CDR3 length: 15 amino acids. Germline V gives CDR1 SEHNR, CDR2 FQNEAQ (reference sequence). The full variable domain, with the rest looked up from reference TRBV7-9 and TRBJ2-5, is DTGVSQNPRHKITKRGQNVTFRCDPISEHNRLYWYRQTLGQGPEFLTYFQNEAQLEKSRLLSDRFSAERPKGSFSTLEIQRTEQGDSAMYLCVSSSGGPRGETQYFGPGTRLLVL.

This sequence joins TRBV5-1 and TRBJ1-5; D may be TRBD1 (5 bases). Germline values: CDR1 SGHRS, CDR2 YFSETQ. Trimming stripped 1 base from V and 2 bases from J, with 10 bases between. The CDR3 extends over 15 amino acids. The CDR3 reads CASSLRGERNQPQHF. The CDR3 coding sequence is TGCGCCAGCAGCTTGAGGGGTGAGCGCAATCAGCCCCAGCATTTT. The entire variable domain, with the rest obtained from reference TRBV5-1 and TRBJ1-5, is as follows: KAGVTQTPRYLIKTRGQQVTLSCSPISGHRSVSWYQQTPGQGLQFLFEYFSETQRNKGNFPGRFSGRQFSNSRSEMNVSTLELGDSALYLCASSLRGERNQPQHFGDGTRLSIL.